This T cell receptor (beta chain) was identified in a study of T-cell reconstitution after alpha-beta-depleted transplantation in children. V was clipped by 10 bases and J by 8 bases, with 8 bases between them. The CDR3 spans 10 residues. Using unique molecular identifiers, the investigators prepared the TCRbeta library. TCRdb recomputed calls from the PCR reads with MiXCR, one row per CDR3 protein. The data hold about a million distinct CDR3 sequences, with 25% to 30% observed a single time. V is TRBV12-3 or TRBV12-4 and J is TRBJ2-2; D remains unclear. The source of this sequence is a boy under two years old who had a stem cell transplant for SCID, so the T cells may come from the graft donor. The sample here was PBMCs, mostly from graft donor cells, taken 360 days after TCRalphabeta/CD19-depleted stem cell transplant. The CDR3, as DNA: TGTGCCACCTCATCAGGGGAGCTGTTTTTT. Translation gives CATSSGELFF.